A selection of T cell receptor beta chains follows, all from one sample in a study of human T cells and chemical hapten exposure. TCRdb recomputed calls from the reads with MiXCR, one row per CDR3 protein. The repertoire has around 120,000 distinct CDR3 sequences, 8% to 9.5% of them found once; the top ten carry 1.1% to 1.5%. What was sequenced was whole blood. The receptors stem from a human donor in good health. Some clones in this sample may be carry-over from other donors' samples. Both conserved end residues are part of each CDR3. The D gene is left open where the match is weak. The size entry is marked missing in some rows and otherwise reads once, few, many or a size class.

len	v_gene	j_gene	d_gene	abundance	CDR3aa	CDR3nt
16	TRBV7-8	TRBJ2-2	-	many	CASSLVPDANTGELFF	TGTGCCAGCAGCTTAGTTCCAGACGCGAACACCGGGGAGCTGTTTTTT
16	TRBV3-1	TRBJ2-2	-	-	CASSQEPKPLGGELFF	TGTGCCAGCAGCCAAGAGCCCAAGCCGTTGGGCGGGGAGCTGTTTTTT
16	TRBV7-3	TRBJ2-1	-	-	CASSLQSTTQYNEQFF	TGTGCCAGCAGCCTCCAATCGACTACCCAATACAATGAGCAGTTCTTC
14	TRBV14	TRBJ1-2	TRBD1	-	CASSGTGGNYGYTF	TGTGCCAGCAGCGGAACAGGGGGTAACTATGGCTACACCTTC
16	TRBV7-9	TRBJ2-5	-	few	CASSFFGIWLLETQYF	TGTGCCAGCAGCTTCTTTGGGATTTGGCTATTAGAGACCCAGTACTTC
16	TRBV5-1	TRBJ1-5	TRBD1	many	CASSIGTGGSNQPQHF	TGCGCCAGCAGCATCGGGACAGGGGGGAGCAATCAGCCCCAGCATTTT
13	TRBV29-1	TRBJ1-1	TRBD1	few	CSVGPGGNTEAFF	TGCAGCGTTGGGCCAGGGGGTAACACTGAAGCTTTCTTT
13	TRBV7-9	TRBJ2-5	-	-	CASSRGTQETQYF	TGTGCCAGCAGCCGTGGGACCCAAGAGACCCAGTACTTC
13	TRBV6-5	TRBJ2-1	-	-	CASSYRIDNEQFF	TGTGCCAGCAGTTACAGGATCGACAATGAGCAGTTCTTC
13	TRBV7-9	TRBJ2-1	-	few	CASRAAMDNEQFF	TGTGCCAGCAGGGCGGCTATGGACAATGAGCAGTTCTTC
16	TRBV5-4	TRBJ2-3	-	few	CASSLLVSGGTDTQYF	TGTGCCAGCAGCTTGCTTGTCTCTGGTGGCACAGATACGCAGTATTTT
17	TRBV11-2	TRBJ2-2	TRBD1	-	CASSLVSTGLGTGELFF	TGTGCCAGCAGCTTAGTGTCGACAGGGTTGGGCACCGGGGAGCTGTTTTTT
11	TRBV29-1	TRBJ1-1	-	few	CSVEGGTEAFF	TGCAGCGTTGAAGGTGGGACTGAAGCTTTCTTT
13	TRBV6-1	TRBJ2-7	-	many	CASSPEGGYEQYF	TGTGCCAGCAGCCCCGAAGGCGGCTACGAGCAGTACTTC
15	TRBV14	TRBJ2-7	TRBD1	-	CASSQASQGAYEQYF	TGTGCCAGCAGCCAAGCTTCGCAGGGGGCTTACGAGCAGTACTTC
14	TRBV12-3/TRBV12-4	TRBJ2-3	-	-	CASSFGQVADTQYF	TGTGCCAGCAGTTTTGGCCAGGTCGCAGATACGCAGTATTTT
19	TRBV4-2	TRBJ1-3	-	many	CASSRVLWDHSNSGNTIYF	TGTGCCAGCAGCCGCGTTCTCTGGGACCACAGCAACTCTGGAAACACCATATATTTT
16	TRBV7-9	TRBJ1-6	TRBD1	many	CASSTTGDAADSPLHF	TGTGCCAGCAGCACAACAGGGGACGCAGCTGATTCACCCCTCCACTTT
17	TRBV27	TRBJ2-3	TRBD1	few	CASSPLLDRVFADTQYF	TGTGCCAGCAGTCCATTACTCGACAGGGTATTTGCAGATACGCAGTATTTT
11	TRBV5-1	TRBJ1-1	-	many	CASSLGREVFF	TGCGCCAGCAGCTTAGGAAGGGAAGTTTTCTTT
17	TRBV3-1	TRBJ2-1	TRBD2	few	CASSQNSGGNEGNEQFF	TGTGCCAGCAGCCAAAACTCGGGAGGCAATGAGGGGAATGAGCAGTTCTTC
17	TRBV29-1	TRBJ2-7	-	many	CSVPVGDTAGRAYEQYF	TGCAGCGTCCCTGTGGGGGACACCGCAGGGAGGGCCTACGAGCAGTACTTC
16	TRBV7-9	TRBJ2-7	TRBD2	few	CASQPRGGSRTYEQYF	TGTGCCAGCCAGCCCCGGGGGGGCAGTAGAACCTACGAGCAGTACTTC
12	TRBV7-6	TRBJ1-1	-	-	CASSFPGAEAFF	TGTGCCAGCAGCTTCCCCGGGGCTGAAGCTTTCTTT
14	TRBV20-1	TRBJ2-3	-	-	CSAREAARTDTRYF	TGCAGTGCTAGAGAAGCGGCCCGCACAGATACGCGGTATTTT
14	TRBV19	TRBJ2-7	TRBD1	many	CASSMTGGGHEQYF	TGTGCCAGTAGTATGACAGGGGGCGGCCACGAGCAGTACTTC
15	TRBV18	TRBJ1-1	-	many	CASSPTRQIDHEAFF	TGTGCCAGCTCACCAACGAGACAGATCGATCATGAAGCTTTCTTT
18	TRBV4-1	TRBJ2-5	TRBD2	-	CASSQVEGQREMMETQYF	TGCGCCAGCAGCCAAGTTGAAGGCCAGCGGGAGATGATGGAGACCCAGTACTTC
13	TRBV2	TRBJ2-1	-	-	CASSDKRTGEQFF	TGTGCCAGCAGTGATAAACGGACGGGTGAGCAGTTCTTC
13	TRBV7-2	TRBJ1-2	-	few	CASSLDMYYGYTF	TGTGCCAGCAGCTTAGACATGTACTATGGCTACACCTTC
14	TRBV4-1	TRBJ1-2	-	many	CASSQTLTGYGYTF	TGCGCCAGCAGCCAAACTTTAACAGGCTATGGCTACACCTTC
15	TRBV4-3	TRBJ2-7	-	-	CASSPGFGPYYEQYF	TGCGCCAGCAGCCCCGGGTTCGGGCCCTACTACGAGCAGTACTTC
13	TRBV6-2/TRBV6-3	TRBJ1-5	-	-	CASSYGYNQPQHF	TGTGCCAGCAGTTACGGATACAATCAGCCCCAGCATTTT
15	TRBV25-1	TRBJ2-1	-	-	CASRHGQLGRNEQFF	TGTGCCAGCAGACACGGACAGTTAGGTCGCAATGAGCAGTTCTTC
16	TRBV7-9	TRBJ2-1	TRBD2	-	CASSFGLAGSYNEQFF	TGTGCCAGCAGCTTCGGACTAGCGGGGTCCTACAATGAGCAGTTCTTC
14	TRBV7-9	TRBJ2-7	-	many	CASSLDRRVYEQYF	TGTGCCAGCAGCCTGGACAGAAGAGTTTACGAGCAGTACTTC
16	TRBV18	TRBJ2-7	TRBD2	-	CASSPGLTSGNYEQYF	TGTGCCAGCTCACCCGGCTTGACTAGCGGAAACTACGAGCAGTACTTC
13	TRBV7-9	TRBJ2-4	-	-	CASSLGGNDIQYF	TGTGCCAGCAGCTTAGGCGGGAACGACATTCAGTACTTC
11	TRBV29-1	TRBJ2-3	-	many	CSQRSADTQYF	TGTAGCCAGCGGTCCGCAGATACGCAGTATTTT
13	TRBV14	TRBJ1-2	-	many	CASSQELGASYTF	TGTGCCAGCAGCCAAGAGTTGGGGGCGAGCTACACCTTC
19	TRBV7-2	TRBJ2-1	-	few	CASSRLGGGGPTWVDEQFF	TGTGCCAGCAGCCGCCTGGGGGGTGGGGGGCCGACGTGGGTTGATGAGCAGTTCTTC
21	TRBV7-9	TRBJ2-7	TRBD1	-	CASSKPGQGVTSGIYPYEQYF	TGTGCCAGCAGCAAACCGGGACAGGGGGTAACTAGCGGTATTTATCCCTACGAGCAGTACTTC
12	TRBV5-1	TRBJ1-1	TRBD1	few	CASSRQGAEAFF	TGCGCCAGCAGCCGACAGGGTGCTGAAGCTTTCTTT